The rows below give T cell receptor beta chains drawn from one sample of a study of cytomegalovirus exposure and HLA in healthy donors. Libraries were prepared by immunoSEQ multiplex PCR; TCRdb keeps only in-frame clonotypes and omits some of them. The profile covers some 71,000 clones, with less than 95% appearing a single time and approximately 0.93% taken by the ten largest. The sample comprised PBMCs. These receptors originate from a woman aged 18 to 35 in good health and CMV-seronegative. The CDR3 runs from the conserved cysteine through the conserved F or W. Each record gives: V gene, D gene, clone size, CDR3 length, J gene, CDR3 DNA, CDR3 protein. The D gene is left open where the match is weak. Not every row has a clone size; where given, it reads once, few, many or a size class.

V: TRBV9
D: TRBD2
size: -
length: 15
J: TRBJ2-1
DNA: TGTGCCAGCAGCGTAGGGGGAGGGAGCGCTAATGAGCAGTTCTTC
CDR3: CASSVGGGSANEQFF

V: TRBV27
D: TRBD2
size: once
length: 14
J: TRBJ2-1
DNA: TGTGCCAGCATGAGCGGGGGAGACTACAATGAGCAGTTCTTC
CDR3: CASMSGGDYNEQFF

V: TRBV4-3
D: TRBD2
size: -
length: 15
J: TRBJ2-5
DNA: TGCGCCAGCAGCCAAGAACGGGGGGGAGGTGAGACCCAGTACTTC
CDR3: CASSQERGGGETQYF

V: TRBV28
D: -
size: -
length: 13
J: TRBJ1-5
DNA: TGTGCCAGCAGACTTGGGGGCTTAAGACCCCAGCATTTT
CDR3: CASRLGGLRPQHF

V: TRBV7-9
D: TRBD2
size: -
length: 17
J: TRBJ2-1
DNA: TGTGCCAGCAGCTTAGGTGCGTCGGGGGGAAGGTACAATGAGCAGTTCTTC
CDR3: CASSLGASGGRYNEQFF

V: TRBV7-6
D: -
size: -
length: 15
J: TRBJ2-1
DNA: TGTGCCAGCAGCTTAGTATCTAGCTCCTACAATGAGCAGTTCTTC
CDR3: CASSLVSSSYNEQFF

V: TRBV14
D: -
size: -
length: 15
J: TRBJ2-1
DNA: TGTGCCAGCAGCCAAGATGAGACTCCATACAATGAGCAGTTCTTC
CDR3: CASSQDETPYNEQFF

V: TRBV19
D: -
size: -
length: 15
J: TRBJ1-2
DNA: TGTGCCAGTAGTATAGTAGGCGGAACTAACTATGGCTACACCTTC
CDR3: CASSIVGGTNYGYTF

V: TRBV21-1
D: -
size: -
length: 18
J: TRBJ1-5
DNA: TGTGCCAGCAGCCCGCACTTCGGACAGCCCCATAGCAATCAGCCCCAGCATTTT
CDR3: CASSPHFGQPHSNQPQHF

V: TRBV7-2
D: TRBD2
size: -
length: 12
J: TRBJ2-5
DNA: TGTGCCAGCAGCCGGGGGGGGGAGACCCAGTACTTC
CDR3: CASSRGGETQYF

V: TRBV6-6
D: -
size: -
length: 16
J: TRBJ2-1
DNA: TGTGCCACCAACCAGGTTGATTCGGTTGGGTACAATGAGCAGTTCTTC
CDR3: CATNQVDSVGYNEQFF

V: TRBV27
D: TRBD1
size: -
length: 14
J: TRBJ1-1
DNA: TGTGCCAGCAGTGAACAGGGGGTGGGCACTGAAGCTTTCTTT
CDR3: CASSEQGVGTEAFF

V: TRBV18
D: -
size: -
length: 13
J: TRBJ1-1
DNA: TGTGCCAGCTCCCGGGGGAGGAACACTGAAGCTTTCTTT
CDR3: CASSRGRNTEAFF

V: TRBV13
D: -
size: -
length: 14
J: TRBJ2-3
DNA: TGTGCCAGCAGCTTAGGGAGGGGCACAGATACGCAGTATTTT
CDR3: CASSLGRGTDTQYF

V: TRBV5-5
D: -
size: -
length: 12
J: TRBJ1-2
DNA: TGTGCCAGCAGCTTGGGACAAGGTGGCTACACCTTC
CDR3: CASSLGQGGYTF

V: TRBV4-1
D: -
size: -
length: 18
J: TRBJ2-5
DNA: TGCGCCAGCAGCCAAACGGGACTTCTAGACCGCCCTCAAGAGACCCAGTACTTC
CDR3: CASSQTGLLDRPQETQYF

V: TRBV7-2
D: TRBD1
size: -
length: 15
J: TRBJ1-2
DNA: TGTGCCAGCACCACGACCGGGGACAGGGCATATGGCTACACCTTC
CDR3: CASTTTGDRAYGYTF

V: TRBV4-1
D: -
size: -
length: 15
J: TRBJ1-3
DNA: TGCGCCAGCAGCCAAGATCGTCCGGGGGTAGACACCATATATTTT
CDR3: CASSQDRPGVDTIYF

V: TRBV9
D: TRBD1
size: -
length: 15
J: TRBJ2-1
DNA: TGTGCCAGCAGCGTAGAACAGGGGCCCTACAATGAGCAGTTCTTC
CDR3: CASSVEQGPYNEQFF

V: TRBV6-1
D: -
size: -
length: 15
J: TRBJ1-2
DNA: TGTGCCAGCAGTGAAGCGCTGACGGGGGGCTATGGCTACACCTTC
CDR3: CASSEALTGGYGYTF

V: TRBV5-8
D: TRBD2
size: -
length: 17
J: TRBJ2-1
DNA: TGTGCCAGCAGCCGGGAAGGGACTACCTATCCCTACAATGAGCAGTTCTTC
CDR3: CASSREGTTYPYNEQFF

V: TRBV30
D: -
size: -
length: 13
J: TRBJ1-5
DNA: TGTGCCTGGAGTGTACAGGGCAATCAGCCCCAGCATTTT
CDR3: CAWSVQGNQPQHF

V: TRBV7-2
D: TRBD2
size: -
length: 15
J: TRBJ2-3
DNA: TGTGCCAGCAGCTTAACTAGCGGGGGGGTATATACGCAGTATTTT
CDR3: CASSLTSGGVYTQYF

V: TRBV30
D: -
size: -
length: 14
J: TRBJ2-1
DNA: TGTGCCTGGAGTGGGCTGATCTCCTACAATGAGCAGTTCTTC
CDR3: CAWSGLISYNEQFF

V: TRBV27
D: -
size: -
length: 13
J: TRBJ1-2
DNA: TGTGCCAGCAGTAGACTGGCTAACTATGGCTACACCTTC
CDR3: CASSRLANYGYTF

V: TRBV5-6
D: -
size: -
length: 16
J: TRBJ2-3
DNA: TGTGCCAGCAGCTTTGGGCCTTCTTTCCGCACAGATACGCAGTATTTT
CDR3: CASSFGPSFRTDTQYF

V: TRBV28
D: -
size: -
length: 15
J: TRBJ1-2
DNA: TGTGCCAGCAGTTCCCCGTTACAGGGTAACTATGGCTACACCTTC
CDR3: CASSSPLQGNYGYTF

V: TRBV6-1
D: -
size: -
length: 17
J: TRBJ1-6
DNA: TGTGCCAGCAGTGAAGATGAAACTTTCCTCTATAATTCACCCCTCCACTTT
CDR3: CASSEDETFLYNSPLHF

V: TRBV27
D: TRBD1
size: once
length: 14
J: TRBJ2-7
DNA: TGTGCCAGCAGTTTGGGGACAGGAGCCTACGAGCAGTACTTC
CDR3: CASSLGTGAYEQYF

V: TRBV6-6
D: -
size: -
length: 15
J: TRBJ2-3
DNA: TGTGCCAGCAGTTACTCGAGTAGCAACACAGATACGCAGTATTTT
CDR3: CASSYSSSNTDTQYF

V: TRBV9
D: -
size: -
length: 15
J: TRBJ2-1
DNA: TGTGCCAGCAGCGTCGGTGCGGGGGCTGTGAATGAGCAGTTCTTC
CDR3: CASSVGAGAVNEQFF

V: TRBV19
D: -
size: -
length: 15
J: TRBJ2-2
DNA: TGTGCCAGTAGTATCGGGACAAGGAACACCGGGGAGCTGTTTTTT
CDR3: CASSIGTRNTGELFF

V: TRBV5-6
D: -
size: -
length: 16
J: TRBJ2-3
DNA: TGTGCCAGCAGCTTAGCGAGCATCTCTAGCACAGATACGCAGTATTTT
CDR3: CASSLASISSTDTQYF

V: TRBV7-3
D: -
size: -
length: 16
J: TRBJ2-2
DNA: TGTGCCAGCAGCTTACTCGGGGGGCCCTACACCGGGGAGCTGTTTTTT
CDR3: CASSLLGGPYTGELFF

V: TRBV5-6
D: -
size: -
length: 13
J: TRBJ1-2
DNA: TGTGCCAGCAGCTTGGGGGCAGGGTATGGCTACACCTTC
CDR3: CASSLGAGYGYTF

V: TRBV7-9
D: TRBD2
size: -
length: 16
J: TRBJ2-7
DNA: TGTGCCAGCAGCCAGACCTCTAGCGGGAAATCCTACGAGCAGTACTTC
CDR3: CASSQTSSGKSYEQYF

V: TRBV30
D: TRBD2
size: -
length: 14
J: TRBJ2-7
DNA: TGTGCCTGGAGTGTTAGCGGGAGTGCCTACGAGCAGTACTTC
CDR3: CAWSVSGSAYEQYF

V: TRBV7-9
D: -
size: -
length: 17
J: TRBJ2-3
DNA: TGTGCCAGCACCTCCGGGAGAGAGAGGAGTAGCACAGATACGCAGTATTTT
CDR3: CASTSGRERSSTDTQYF

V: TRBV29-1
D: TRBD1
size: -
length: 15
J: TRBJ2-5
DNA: TGCAGCGTCGAAGGAAGACAGGGGAGAGGAGAGACCCAGTACTTC
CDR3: CSVEGRQGRGETQYF

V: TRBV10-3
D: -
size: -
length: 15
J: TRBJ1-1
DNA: TGTGCCATCACAAAGAACGAGGACAGATACACTGAAGCTTTCTTT
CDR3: CAITKNEDRYTEAFF

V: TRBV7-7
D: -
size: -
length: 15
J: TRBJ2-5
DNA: TGTGCCAGCAGCTTAGAGTGGGGCCCCCAAGAGACCCAGTACTTC
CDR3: CASSLEWGPQETQYF

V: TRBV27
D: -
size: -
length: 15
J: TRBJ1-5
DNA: TGTGCCAGCAGCCCCCTCGGGGTTAGCAATCAGCCCCAGCATTTT
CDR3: CASSPLGVSNQPQHF

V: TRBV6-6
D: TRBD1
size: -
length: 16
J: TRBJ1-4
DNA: TGTGCCAGCAGTCGCGAACAGGGGGAAACTAATGAAAAACTGTTTTTT
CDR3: CASSREQGETNEKLFF

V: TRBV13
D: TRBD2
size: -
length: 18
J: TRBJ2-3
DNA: TGTGCCAGCAGCTTAAGACTAGCGGGGGCGTTAAGCACAGATACGCAGTATTTT
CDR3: CASSLRLAGALSTDTQYF

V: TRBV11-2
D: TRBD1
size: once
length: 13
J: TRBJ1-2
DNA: TGTGCCAGCAGCCAGACAGGGAGCCTTGGCTACACCTTC
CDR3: CASSQTGSLGYTF

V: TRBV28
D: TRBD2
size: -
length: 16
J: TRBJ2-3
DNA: TGTGCCAGCAGTTTACCCCCTAGCGGTCTCGCAGATACGCAGTATTTT
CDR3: CASSLPPSGLADTQYF

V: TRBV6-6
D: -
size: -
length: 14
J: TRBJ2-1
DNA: TGTGCCAGCAGTTACCTGGAGGGGGCCCCTGAGCAGTTCTTC
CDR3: CASSYLEGAPEQFF

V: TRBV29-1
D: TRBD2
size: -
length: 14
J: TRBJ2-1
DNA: TGCAGCGAAGTAGGACTAGCGGGGGGCAATGAGCAGTTCTTC
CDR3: CSEVGLAGGNEQFF

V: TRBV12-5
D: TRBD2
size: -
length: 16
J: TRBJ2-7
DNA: TGTGCTAGTGGTTTGGCCTCTAGCGGGAGGGTTTACGAGCAGTACTTC
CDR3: CASGLASSGRVYEQYF

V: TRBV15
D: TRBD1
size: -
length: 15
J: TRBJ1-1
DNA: TGTGCCACCAGCAGAGGTGGCAGGGGGTCCACTGAAGCTTTCTTT
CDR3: CATSRGGRGSTEAFF

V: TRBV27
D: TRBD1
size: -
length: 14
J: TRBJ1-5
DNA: TGTGCCAGCAGTTACAGGGGAGACAATCAGCCCCAGCATTTT
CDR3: CASSYRGDNQPQHF

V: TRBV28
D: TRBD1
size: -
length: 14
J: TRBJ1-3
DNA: TGTGCCAGCATCCAAGGGACAGACCCAAACACCATATATTTT
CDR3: CASIQGTDPNTIYF

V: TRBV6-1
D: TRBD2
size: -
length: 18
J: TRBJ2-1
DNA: TGTGCCAGCAGTGAATCCCCCGGCGCGGGGGGGCCTTCCAATGAGCAGTTCTTC
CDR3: CASSESPGAGGPSNEQFF

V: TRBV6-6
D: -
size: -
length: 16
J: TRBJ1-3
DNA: TGTGCCAGCACCCTCCAGACAGGACAGCCCGGAAACACCATATATTTT
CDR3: CASTLQTGQPGNTIYF

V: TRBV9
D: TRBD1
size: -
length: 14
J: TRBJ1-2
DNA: TGTGCCAGCAGCGTGGGGGACAGCAGCTATGGCTACACCTTC
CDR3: CASSVGDSSYGYTF